Each of the 15 T cell receptor beta chains below was sequenced from the same sample in a study of T-cell memory formation after mild COVID-19. TCRdb re-derived calls from the 5' RACE reads in MiXCR, one entry per CDR3 protein. The sample contains roughly 620,000 distinct CDR3 sequences, about 20% of which appear only once. Source material: PBMCs or a T cell subset sorted from them (not recorded which). The receptors were gathered from an adult woman who had mild COVID-19 (a few samples of this study predate the infection). Cell type and time point are not known.

This chain connects TRBV7-3 to TRBJ1-2; D remains ambiguous. V was clipped by 1 base and J by 9 bases, with 15 bases between them. Germline loops: CDR1 SGHTA, CDR2 FQGTGA. The CDR3 consists of 14 residues. The DNA of the CDR3 is TGTGCCAGCAGCTTAAAACACGGGGATCTGAGCTACACCTTC. This codes for CASSLKHGDLSYTF.

This clonotype was observed a handful of times. This chain joins TRBV14 and TRBJ2-1, with a tentative D call TRBD1 (6 bases). The CDR3 contains 13 residues. The germline V and J ends were trimmed by 7 bases and 3 bases, with 10 bases remaining between them. Looked up from germline, CDR1 is SGHDN and CDR2 is FVKESK. CDR3: CASTQGIYNEQFF. In DNA, the CDR3 is TGTGCCAGCACCCAGGGGATCTACAATGAGCAGTTCTTC. The full variable domain, its missing parts supplied by reference TRBV14 and TRBJ2-1, is EAGVTQFPSHSVIEKGQTVTLRCDPISGHDNLYWYRRVMGKEIKFLLHFVKESKQDESGMPNNRFLAERTGGTYSTLKVQPAELEDSGVYFCASTQGIYNEQFFGPGTRLTVL.

At least ten counts were recorded for this clonotype. The V call is TRBV5-1, the J call TRBJ2-1; no reliable D call. This CDR3 is built from 11 residues. Trimming shortened V by 0 bases and J by 7 bases, and 2 bases separated the two germline ends. Germline assignment: CDR1 SGHRS and CDR2 YFSETQ. The CDR3 loop is CASSLENEQFF. Written as DNA, the CDR3 is TGCGCCAGCAGCTTGGAGAATGAGCAGTTCTTC. The full variable domain, in which reference TRBV5-1 and TRBJ2-1 provide the parts outside the CDR3, is KAGVTQTPRYLIKTRGQQVTLSCSPISGHRSVSWYQQTPGQGLQFLFEYFSETQRNKGNFPGRFSGRQFSNSRSEMNVSTLELGDSALYLCASSLENEQFFGPGTRLTVL.

CDR3 sequence (DNA): TGTGCCAGCAGCGTAATAGGGGACACCGGGGAGCTGTTTTTT. The encoded protein is CASSVIGDTGELFF. The chain carries TRBV9 and TRBJ2-2; perhaps TRBD1 as D (5 bases). Germline CDR1 SGDLS, CDR2 YYNGEE. The CDR3 is 14 residues long. V was clipped by 1 base and J by 3 bases, with 7 bases between them.

This clonotype came up many times. V and J are TRBV11-2 and TRBJ1-1; tentatively, D is TRBD1 (6 bases). Trimming shortened V by 2 bases and J by 4 bases, and 14 bases separated the two germline ends. This CDR3 is built from 15 residues. Germline V gene data show CDR1 as SGHAT and CDR2 as FQNNGV. The CDR3 loop reads CASSLLWGLGTEAFF. CDR3 sequence (DNA): TGTGCCAGCAGCTTATTATGGGGGCTAGGCACTGAAGCTTTCTTT.

The rearrangement links TRBV4-2 to TRBJ1-5; unclear D gene. V was cut by 0 bases and J by 6 bases, with 6 bases left in between. The germline V gene has CDR1 LGHNA and CDR2 YNFKEQ. The CDR3 is 13 residues long. Here the CDR3 DNA reads TGTGCCAGCAGCCAAGATATGGCTCAGCCCCAGCATTTT. Encoded protein: CASSQDMAQPQHF.

CDR3 coding DNA: TGCAGTGCGGATCGACTAGCGGGACAAGCTTTAGGGACCCAGTACTTC. Amino acid sequence: CSADRLAGQALGTQYF. The chain is built from TRBV20-1 and TRBJ2-5, with 11 bases fitting TRBD2. The V gene's germline CDR1 is DFQATT and CDR2 SNEGSKA (reference sequence). With 6 bases clipped from V and 7 bases from J, the junction kept 16 bases outside the gene matches. The CDR3 is made up of 16 amino acids.

This clonotype was seen a few times. The chain employs TRBV2 and TRBJ2-7; D may match TRBD1 or TRBD2 (5 bases each). The CDR3 has 14 amino acids. V lost 1 base and J 2 bases, leaving 9 bases between the germline ends. Germline lookup yields CDR1 SNHLY and CDR2 FYNNEI. The CDR3 DNA is TGTGCCAGCAGTGAAGGGGGGTTTCCCTACGAGCAGTACTTC. It encodes CASSEGGFPYEQYF.

A single count supports this clonotype. J is TRBJ2-7 and V is TRBV24-1; 9 nucleotides line up with TRBD2. Per the germline V gene, CDR1 is KGHDR and CDR2 is SFDVKD. There are 16 residues in the CDR3. The trim removed 0 bases at V and 4 bases at J, leaving 6 bases unmatched. CDR3: CATSDLSASGKYEQYF. Here the CDR3 DNA reads TGTGCCACCAGTGATTTGTCGGCTAGCGGGAAGTACGAGCAGTACTTC.

The gene calls are TRBV15 and TRBJ2-2; D ambiguous. CDR3 length: 12 amino acids. V shed 0 bases and J shed 8 bases, with 4 bases lying between them. Germline V gene data show CDR1 as LNHNV and CDR2 as YYDKDF (reference sequence). The CDR3 bases are TGTGCCACCAGCAGAGAAACTGGGGAGCTGTTTTTT. This gives the protein CATSRETGELFF.

The chain has TRBV7-8 and TRBJ2-3; 7 bases map to TRBD1. The germline V gene has CDR1 SGHVS and CDR2 FQNEAQ. The CDR3 has 15 residues. V lost 4 bases and J lost 4; bases outside the gene matches: 8. CDR3 sequence (DNA): TGTGCCAGCAGCTCCCCCCACAGGGGCCCAGATACGCAGTATTTT. This encodes CASSSPHRGPDTQYF.

The chain uses TRBV2 and TRBJ2-1, with D unresolved. CDR1 is SNHLY and CDR2 is FYNNEI in the germline V gene. CDR3 length: 15 amino acids. Trimming took off 6 bases at V and 5 bases at J, with 17 bases between the two ends. This CDR3 reads CASRSFEWENNEQFF. The CDR3 nucleotides read TGTGCCAGCAGATCGTTTGAATGGGAAAACAATGAGCAGTTCTTC. The full variable domain, with the rest looked up from reference TRBV2 and TRBJ2-1, is EPEVTQTPSHQVTQMGQEVILRCVPISNHLYFYWYRQILGQKVEFLVSFYNNEISEKSEIFDDQFSVERPDGSNFTLKIRSTKLEDSAMYFCASRSFEWENNEQFFGPGTRLTVL.

The CDR3 reads CASSPRGGLSNQPQHF. The CDR3 region has the DNA TGTGCCAGCAGCCCAAGAGGCGGGTTAAGCAATCAGCCCCAGCATTTT. The chain has TRBV12-3 or TRBV12-4 and TRBJ1-5; D gene uncertain. V was shortened by 6 bases and J by 1 base, with 16 bases between the two germline ends. The length of the CDR3 is 16 residues.

This clonotype has more than one count but fewer than ten. This chain joins TRBV27 and TRBJ2-7; 9 positions match TRBD1. Per germline, CDR1 MNHEY and CDR2 SMNVEV (reference sequence). The CDR3 runs to 17 residues. Losses at the gene ends were 5 bases for V and 3 bases for J; bases not matched to a gene: 14. As DNA, the CDR3 is TGTGCCAGCAGTCCACTCTACGGGACAGGGCTGCTCTACGAGCAGTACTTC. It yields the protein CASSPLYGTGLLYEQYF.

This clonotype was observed a handful of times. The chain couples TRBV7-2 to TRBJ2-5; TRBD2 matches 16 bases. The CDR3 runs 18 residues. V shed 3 bases, J shed 4 bases, and the junction held 8 bases outside the gene matches. Germline CDR1 and CDR2: SGHTA and FQGNSA. The CDR3 here is CASSFPGLAGGRGETQYF. The CDR3 DNA reads TGTGCCAGCAGCTTCCCGGGACTAGCGGGAGGGCGGGGAGAGACCCAGTACTTC. The full variable domain, rest sourced from reference TRBV7-2 and TRBJ2-5, is GAGVSQSPSNKVTEKGKDVELRCDPISGHTALYWYRQSLGQGLEFLIYFQGNSAPDKSGLPSDRFSAERTGGSVSTLTIQRTQQEDSAVYLCASSFPGLAGGRGETQYFGPGTRLLVL.